The text below deals with one TCR beta chain. Its antigen is as yet unknown. Unique molecular identifiers were used to barcode this TCRbeta library. MiXCR was run by TCRdb on the PCR reads, yielding one entry per CDR3 protein. The repertoire holds around 580,000 distinct CDR3 sequences, with roughly 30% as singletons. V gave up 2 bases and J gave up 1 base; unmatched junction bases: 5. The CDR3 spans 15 residues. Germline assignment: CDR1 SGHRS and CDR2 YFSETQ. The data are from a study of T-cell reconstitution after alpha-beta-depleted transplantation in children. General study results and limits: Fresh T-cell production supplied most of the T-cell counts and diversity seen one year after transplant.

Sequenced here: PBMCs, sampled before TCRalphabeta/CD19-depleted stem cell transplant. The sequence derives from a boy under two years old with Wiskott-Aldrich syndrome, due to receive a stem cell transplant. This chain links TRBV5-1 with TRBJ1-1, with TRBD1 identical over 7 bases. The CDR3 sequence: CASSLIQGRNTEAFF. DNA for the CDR3: TGCGCCAGCAGCTTAATACAGGGGAGGAACACTGAAGCTTTCTTT. The variable domain in full, with the rest retrieved from reference TRBV5-1 and TRBJ1-1, is KAGVTQTPRYLIKTRGQQVTLSCSPISGHRSVSWYQQTPGQGLQFLFEYFSETQRNKGNFPGRFSGRQFSNSRSEMNVSTLELGDSALYLCASSLIQGRNTEAFFGQGTRLTVV.